This is a list of T cell receptor beta chains from one sample in a study of blood T cell repertoires in COVID-19. Libraries were prepared by immunoSEQ multiplex PCR; TCRdb keeps only in-frame clonotypes and omits some of them. The repertoire holds about 100,000 clones, with roughly 90% as singletons. The sample consisted of peripheral blood. All receptors derive from a man aged 80 or over with acute or convalescent COVID-19. The CDR3 runs from the conserved cysteine through the conserved F or W. The D gene is left open where the match is weak. Clone size is not always given. Where it is, it says once, few, many or a class for expanded clones.

-	TRBJ2-3	TRBD2	TRBV2	CASRGGLAGLTQYF	TGTGCCAGCAGGGGGGGACTAGCGGGCCTTACGCAGTATTTT
-	TRBJ2-3	TRBD2	TRBV6-2/TRBV6-3	CASSYLSSGRATDTQYF	TGTGCCAGCAGTTACCTGTCCAGCGGGAGGGCCACAGATACGCAGTATTTT
few	TRBJ2-7	-	TRBV7-8	CASSPVTAGPYEQYF	TGTGCCAGCAGCCCTGTAACGGCGGGCCCCTACGAGCAGTACTTC
-	TRBJ2-2	-	TRBV6-1	CASSEQRSNTGELFF	TGTGCCAGCAGTGAGCAGCGATCGAACACCGGGGAGCTGTTTTTT
once	TRBJ1-5	TRBD1	TRBV6-2/TRBV6-3	CASSPGTGGYQPQHF	TGTGCCAGCAGTCCCGGGACAGGGGGTTATCAGCCCCAGCATTTT
once	TRBJ2-1	-	TRBV18	CASSSAGGIEQFF	TGTGCCAGCTCATCAGCAGGGGGGATTGAGCAGTTCTTC
-	TRBJ1-6	-	TRBV4-2	CASSQARGPGPYNSPLHF	TGTGCCAGCAGCCAAGCTAGGGGCCCCGGACCCTATAATTCACCCCTCCACTTT
-	TRBJ2-3	-	TRBV7-2	CASSVQGPGGTDTQYF	TGTGCCAGCAGCGTACAGGGCCCCGGGGGCACAGATACGCAGTATTTT
-	TRBJ2-7	-	TRBV7-2	CASSLGTQGREQYF	TGTGCCAGCAGCTTAGGAACACAGGGACGCGAGCAGTACTTC
-	TRBJ2-7	TRBD1	TRBV7-2	CASRETGVNDEQYF	TGTGCCAGCAGGGAGACAGGGGTCAACGACGAGCAGTACTTC
-	TRBJ1-4	TRBD1	TRBV6-5	CASSKGQHINEKLFF	TGTGCCAGCAGCAAGGGACAGCATATTAATGAAAAACTGTTTTTT
-	TRBJ1-6	TRBD1	TRBV14	CASSRKTGPSSYNSPLHF	TGTGCCAGCAGCCGAAAGACAGGGCCCAGCTCCTATAATTCACCCCTCCACTTT
once	TRBJ1-5	-	TRBV28	CASTLGGSQPQHF	TGTGCCAGCACCCTGGGGGGTAGTCAGCCCCAGCATTTT
once	TRBJ2-1	-	TRBV5-4	CASSPTGSSYNEQFF	TGTGCCAGCAGCCCCACAGGGAGCTCCTACAATGAGCAGTTCTTC
-	TRBJ2-7	TRBD2	TRBV20-1	CSFSGSYEQYF	TGCAGCTTCAGCGGGAGCTACGAGCAGTACTTC
-	TRBJ1-6	-	TRBV6-2/TRBV6-3	CASSDRVASPLHF	TGTGCCAGCAGTGACAGAGTCGCTTCACCCCTCCACTTT
-	TRBJ1-4	-	TRBV28	CASSFSTASATNEKLFF	TGTGCCAGCAGTTTCTCGACAGCCTCTGCAACTAATGAAAAACTGTTTTTT
-	TRBJ1-2	-	TRBV23-1	CASSQLYQGALMTNYGYTF	TGCGCCAGCAGTCAATTGTACCAAGGGGCGCTGATGACCAACTATGGCTACACCTTC
-	TRBJ1-4	TRBD1	TRBV5-1	CASSRQGDEKLFF	TGCGCCAGCAGCAGACAGGGTGATGAAAAACTGTTTTTT
-	TRBJ1-6	-	TRBV9	CASSVALNNSPLHF	TGTGCCAGCAGCGTAGCACTAAATAATTCACCCCTCCACTTT
-	TRBJ1-2	-	TRBV6-5	CASSPGMPNYGYTF	TGTGCCAGCAGTCCAGGGATGCCTAACTATGGCTACACCTTC
-	TRBJ1-5	-	TRBV6-1	CASSEGGAAGQPQHF	TGTGCCAGCAGTGAAGGTGGGGCGGCCGGGCAGCCCCAGCATTTT
-	TRBJ2-7	TRBD2	TRBV19	CASSTRLAGSYEQYF	TGTGCCAGTAGTACAAGACTAGCGGGAAGCTACGAGCAGTACTTC
-	TRBJ1-2	-	TRBV7-9	CASSLGAGDYGYTF	TGTGCCAGCAGCTTAGGGGCCGGCGACTATGGCTACACCTTC
few	TRBJ1-6	TRBD1	TRBV28	CASSLGGGGTGYTNSPLHF	TGTGCCAGCAGTTTAGGGGGAGGGGGGACAGGGTATACGAATTCACCCCTCCACTTT
-	TRBJ2-3	-	TRBV7-9	CASSFKAVASTDTQYF	TGTGCCAGCAGCTTTAAAGCAGTAGCTAGCACAGATACGCAGTATTTT
-	TRBJ2-4	-	TRBV19	CASSGGGKGDIQYF	TGTGCCAGTAGTGGGGGGGGCAAGGGAGACATTCAGTACTTC
many	TRBJ1-6	-	TRBV6-2/TRBV6-3	CASSVGLRRDSPLHF	TGTGCCAGCAGCGTTGGTTTAAGACGGGATTCACCCCTCCACTTT